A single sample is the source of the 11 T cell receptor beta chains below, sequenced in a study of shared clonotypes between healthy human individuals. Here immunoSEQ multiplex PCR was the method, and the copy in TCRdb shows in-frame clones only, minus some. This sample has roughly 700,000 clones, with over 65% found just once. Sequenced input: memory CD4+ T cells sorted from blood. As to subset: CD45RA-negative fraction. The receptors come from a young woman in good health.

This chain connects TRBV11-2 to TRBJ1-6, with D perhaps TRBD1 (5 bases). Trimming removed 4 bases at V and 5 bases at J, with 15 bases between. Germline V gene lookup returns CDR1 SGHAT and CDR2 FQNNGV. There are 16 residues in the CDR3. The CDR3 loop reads CASSWSRAGDNSPLHF. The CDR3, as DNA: TGTGCCAGCAGCTGGTCCAGGGCCGGCGATAATTCACCCCTCCACTTT.

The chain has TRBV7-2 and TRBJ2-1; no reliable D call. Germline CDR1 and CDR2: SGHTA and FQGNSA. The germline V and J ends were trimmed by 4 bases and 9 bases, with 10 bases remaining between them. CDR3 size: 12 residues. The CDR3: CASSSFSAEQFF. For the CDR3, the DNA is TGTGCCAGCAGCTCCTTCAGTGCTGAGCAGTTCTTC. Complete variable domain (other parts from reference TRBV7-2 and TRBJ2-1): GAGVSQSPSNKVTEKGKDVELRCDPISGHTALYWYRQSLGQGLEFLIYFQGNSAPDKSGLPSDRFSAERTGGSVSTLTIQRTQQEDSAVYLCASSSFSAEQFFGPGTRLTVL.

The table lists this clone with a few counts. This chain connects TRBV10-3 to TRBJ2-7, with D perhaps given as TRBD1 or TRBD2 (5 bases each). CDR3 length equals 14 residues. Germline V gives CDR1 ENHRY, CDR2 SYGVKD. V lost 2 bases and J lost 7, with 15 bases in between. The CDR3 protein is CAISERGEQVEQYF. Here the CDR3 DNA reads TGTGCCATCAGTGAGCGGGGAGAACAGGTTGAGCAGTACTTC.

CDR3 sequence: CASSVRGVGGNTIYF. The CDR3 DNA sequence: TGTGCCAGCAGTGTCAGGGGGGTCGGCGGAAACACCATATATTTT. The chain recombines TRBV6-1 with TRBJ1-3, with TRBD1 matching over 7 bases. This CDR3 contains 15 residues. J gave up 4 bases and V 4 bases, and 7 bases lay outside the gene matches. Germline V lookup: CDR1 MNHNS, CDR2 SASEGT.

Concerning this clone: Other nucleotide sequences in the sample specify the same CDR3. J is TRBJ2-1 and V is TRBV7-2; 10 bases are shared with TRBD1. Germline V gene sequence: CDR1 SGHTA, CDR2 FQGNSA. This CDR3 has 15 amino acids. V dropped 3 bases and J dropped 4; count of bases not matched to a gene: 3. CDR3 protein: CASSLAGQGYNEQFF. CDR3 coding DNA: TGTGCCAGCAGCTTGGCGGGACAGGGGTACAATGAGCAGTTCTTC.

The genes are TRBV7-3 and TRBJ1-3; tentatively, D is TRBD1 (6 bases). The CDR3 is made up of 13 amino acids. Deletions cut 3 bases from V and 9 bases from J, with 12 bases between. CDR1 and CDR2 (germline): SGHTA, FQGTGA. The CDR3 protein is CASSFRQGSTIYF. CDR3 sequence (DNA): TGTGCCAGCAGCTTTAGGCAGGGGAGCACCATATATTTT.

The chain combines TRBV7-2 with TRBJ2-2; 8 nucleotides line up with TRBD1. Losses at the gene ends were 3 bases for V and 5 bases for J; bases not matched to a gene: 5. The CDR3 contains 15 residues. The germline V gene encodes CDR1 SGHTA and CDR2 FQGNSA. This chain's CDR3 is CASSFRGLGTGELFF. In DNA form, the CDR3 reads TGTGCCAGCAGCTTCAGGGGGCTGGGGACCGGGGAGCTGTTTTTT.

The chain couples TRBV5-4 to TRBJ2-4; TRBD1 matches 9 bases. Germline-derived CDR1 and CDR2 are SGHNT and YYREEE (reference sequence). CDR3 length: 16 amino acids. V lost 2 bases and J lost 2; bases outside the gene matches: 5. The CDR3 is CASSFEDRGTKNIQYF. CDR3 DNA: TGTGCCAGCAGCTTCGAGGACAGGGGAACCAAAAACATTCAGTACTTC. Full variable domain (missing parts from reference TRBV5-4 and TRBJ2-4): ETGVTQSPTHLIKTRGQQVTLRCSSQSGHNTVSWYQQALGQGPQFIFQYYREEENGRGNFPPRFSGLQFPNYSSELNVNALELDDSALYLCASSFEDRGTKNIQYFGAGTRLSVL.

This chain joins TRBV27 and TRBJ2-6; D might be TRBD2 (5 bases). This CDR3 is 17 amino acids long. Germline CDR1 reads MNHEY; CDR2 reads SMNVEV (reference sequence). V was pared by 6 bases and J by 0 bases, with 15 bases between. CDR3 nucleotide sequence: TGTGCCAGCAGACCCCGCCCGGGAAGCTCTGGGGCCAACGTCCTGACTTTC. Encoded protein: CASRPRPGSSGANVLTF.

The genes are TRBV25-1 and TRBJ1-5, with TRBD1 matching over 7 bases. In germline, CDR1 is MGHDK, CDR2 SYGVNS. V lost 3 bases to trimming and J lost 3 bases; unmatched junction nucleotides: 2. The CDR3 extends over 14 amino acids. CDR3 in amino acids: CASSDDRVNQPQHF. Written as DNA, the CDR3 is TGTGCCAGCAGTGACGACAGGGTCAATCAGCCCCAGCATTTT.

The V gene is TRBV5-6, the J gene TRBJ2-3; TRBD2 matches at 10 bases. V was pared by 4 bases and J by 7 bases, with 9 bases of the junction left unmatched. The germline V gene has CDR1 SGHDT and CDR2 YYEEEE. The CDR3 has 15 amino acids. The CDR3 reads CASSPTTSGSHTQYF. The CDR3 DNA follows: TGTGCCAGCAGCCCTACGACTAGCGGGTCACATACGCAGTATTTT.